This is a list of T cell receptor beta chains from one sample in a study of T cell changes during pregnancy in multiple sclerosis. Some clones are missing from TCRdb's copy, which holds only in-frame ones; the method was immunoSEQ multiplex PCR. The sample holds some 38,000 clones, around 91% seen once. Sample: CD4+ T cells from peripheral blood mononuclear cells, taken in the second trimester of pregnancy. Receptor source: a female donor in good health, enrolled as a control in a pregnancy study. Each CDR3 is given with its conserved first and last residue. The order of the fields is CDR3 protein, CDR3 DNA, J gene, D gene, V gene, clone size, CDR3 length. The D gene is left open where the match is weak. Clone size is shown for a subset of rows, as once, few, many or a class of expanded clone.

CASSQATGLVKTQYF,TGTGCCAGCAGCCAAGCAACGGGTTTGGTGAAGACCCAGTACTTC,TRBJ2-5,.,TRBV14,.,15
CASSQGGTRSGPQHF,TGTGCCAGCAGCCAAGGGGGGACAAGATCAGGGCCCCAGCATTTT,TRBJ1-5,.,TRBV4-2,.,15
CASSQDRGSQVGNTIYF,TGCGCCAGCAGCCAAGATCGAGGGTCGCAGGTGGGGAACACCATATATTTT,TRBJ1-3,.,TRBV4-1,.,17
CASSLAQGGYGYTF,TGTGCCAGCAGCTTAGCTCAGGGAGGCTATGGCTACACCTTC,TRBJ1-2,.,TRBV7-9,.,14
CASSAAEEKLFF,TGTGCCAGCAGCGCCGCGGAGGAAAAACTGTTTTTT,TRBJ1-4,.,TRBV7-9,.,12
CASSLRPGQGTSPLHF,TGTGCCAGCAGCTTAAGGCCGGGACAGGGGACCTCACCCCTCCACTTT,TRBJ1-6,TRBD1,TRBV7-2,.,16
CASSVGLASFNEQFF,TGTGCCAGCAGCGTGGGACTAGCAAGTTTTAATGAGCAGTTCTTC,TRBJ2-1,TRBD2,TRBV7-2,.,15
CASSPVGGKENIQYF,TGTGCCAGCAGCCCGGTGGGAGGCAAGGAAAACATTCAGTACTTC,TRBJ2-4,.,TRBV7-6,.,15
CASSPGDRERPQHF,TGTGCCAGCAGCCCCGGAGACAGGGAGAGGCCCCAGCATTTT,TRBJ1-5,TRBD1,TRBV9,.,14
CASSLDGDRGRTETQYF,TGTGCCAGCAGCTTAGATGGGGACAGGGGGCGCACAGAGACCCAGTACTTC,TRBJ2-5,TRBD1,TRBV7-9,.,17
CASRNSGPRGEQFF,TGTGCCAGCAGAAATTCGGGTCCGCGGGGTGAGCAGTTCTTC,TRBJ2-1,.,TRBV28,.,14
CASSGPRDRNTGELFF,TGTGCCAGCAGTGGCCCCCGGGACAGAAACACCGGGGAGCTGTTTTTT,TRBJ2-2,TRBD1,TRBV2,.,16
CAWSPGQGANGANVLTF,TGTGCCTGGAGTCCCGGACAGGGGGCTAATGGGGCCAACGTCCTGACTTTC,TRBJ2-6,TRBD1,TRBV30,.,17
CASSSAGEAFF,TGTGCCAGCAGCTCAGCAGGGGAAGCTTTCTTT,TRBJ1-1,.,TRBV11-2,.,11
CASSVGITTGVYNEQFF,TGTGCCAGCAGCGTAGGTATTACGACAGGGGTCTACAATGAGCAGTTCTTC,TRBJ2-1,TRBD1,TRBV9,.,17
CTSTAKITRGGRTNEQFF,TGCACCAGCACCGCCAAGATAACGCGGGGGGGCCGGACGAATGAGCAGTTCTTC,TRBJ2-1,.,TRBV1,.,18
CASSPDRGQPQHF,TGTGCCAGCAGTCCGGACAGGGGTCAGCCCCAGCATTTT,TRBJ1-5,TRBD1,TRBV6-5,.,13
CASEGGSYNERFF,TGTGCCAGCGAAGGGGGCTCCTACAATGAGCGGTTCTTC,TRBJ2-1,TRBD1,TRBV7-9,.,13
CASSPGSGGRDTQYF,TGCGCCAGCAGCCCCGGGAGCGGGGGGCGGGATACGCAGTATTTT,TRBJ2-3,TRBD2,TRBV5-1,.,15
CASSQGGRGRNSPLHF,TGCGCCAGCAGCCAAGGGGGGAGGGGACGGAATTCACCCCTCCACTTT,TRBJ1-6,.,TRBV4-1,.,16
CASSVEPGQQETQYF,TGTGCCAGCAGCGTAGAGCCCGGACAGCAAGAGACCCAGTACTTC,TRBJ2-5,.,TRBV9,.,15
CASSETGGSFSGANVLTF,TGTGCCAGCAGTGAGACAGGGGGCTCGTTTTCTGGGGCCAACGTCCTGACTTTC,TRBJ2-6,TRBD1,TRBV28,.,18
CASSYGALRTYNEQFF,TGTGCCAGCAGCTATGGGGCACTGCGGACCTACAATGAGCAGTTCTTC,TRBJ2-1,.,TRBV5-6,.,16
CSLRTSVGGYTF,TGCAGCCTAAGGACATCAGTAGGGGGCTACACCTTC,TRBJ1-2,.,TRBV29-1,.,12
CASRLVRGPTDTQYF,TGTGCAAGTCGCTTAGTTCGCGGTCCCACAGATACGCAGTATTTT,TRBJ2-3,.,TRBV12-2,.,15
CASSRGGQLNTEAFF,TGCGCCAGCAGCCGGGGGGGTCAGCTCAACACTGAAGCTTTCTTT,TRBJ1-1,.,TRBV4-3,once,15
CASSATSGGYNEQFF,TGTGCCAGCAGCGCTACTAGCGGGGGTTACAATGAGCAGTTCTTC,TRBJ2-1,TRBD2,TRBV7-9,.,15
CSVYDRVITDTQYF,TGCAGCGTATACGACAGGGTTATCACAGATACGCAGTATTTT,TRBJ2-3,TRBD1,TRBV29-1,.,14
CASSRGLAGGTGELFF,TGTGCCAGCAGCAGGGGACTAGCGGGGGGCACCGGGGAGCTGTTTTTT,TRBJ2-2,TRBD2,TRBV7-2,.,16
CASSERQGLSIQYF,TGTGCCAGCAGTGAAAGACAGGGTCTGAGCATTCAGTACTTC,TRBJ2-4,TRBD1,TRBV2,.,14
CASSPTEYGYTF,TGTGCCAGCAGCCCGACTGAGTATGGCTACACCTTC,TRBJ1-2,.,TRBV7-9,.,12
CASSIREETQYF,TGTGCCAGTAGTATACGGGAAGAGACCCAGTACTTC,TRBJ2-5,.,TRBV19,.,12
CVHPEYQETQYF,TGTGTCCATCCCGAGTACCAAGAGACCCAGTACTTC,TRBJ2-5,.,TRBV19,.,12
CASSEQGLANTEAFF,TGTGCCAGCAGCGAACAGGGGTTGGCGAACACTGAAGCTTTCTTT,TRBJ1-1,TRBD1,TRBV7-9,.,15
CASGLREAGGYTF,TGTGCTAGTGGACTGCGCGAGGCGGGTGGCTACACCTTC,TRBJ1-2,.,TRBV12-5,.,13
CASSYTRQGKNSPLHF,TGTGCCAGCAGTTACACCCGCCAGGGGAAGAATTCACCCCTCCACTTT,TRBJ1-6,.,TRBV6-5,few,16
CASRALDRGSAKNIQYF,TGTGCAAGTCGCGCACTGGACAGGGGTTCAGCCAAAAACATTCAGTACTTC,TRBJ2-4,.,TRBV12-2,.,17
CASSTYQGRPSIQYF,TGTGCCAGTAGTACATACCAGGGAAGACCAAGCATTCAGTACTTC,TRBJ2-4,.,TRBV19,.,15
CASSPPRGGALDTEAFF,TGTGCCAGCTCACCACCGAGAGGGGGGGCGTTGGACACTGAAGCTTTCTTT,TRBJ1-1,.,TRBV18,.,17
CASSLLTGLNTEAFF,TGTGCCAGCAGCTTATTGACAGGGCTGAACACTGAAGCTTTCTTT,TRBJ1-1,TRBD1,TRBV11-2,.,15
CASHTTGTFINTIYF,TGTGCCAGCCATACTACCGGGACTTTCATAAACACCATATATTTT,TRBJ1-3,.,TRBV28,once,15
CASSYGRGTVQYF,TGTGCCAGCAGTTACGGCCGGGGAACAGTGCAGTACTTC,TRBJ2-7,.,TRBV6-5,.,13
CASSLRGTNEKLFF,TGTGCCAGCAGCTTGCGGGGGACTAATGAAAAACTGTTTTTT,TRBJ1-4,.,TRBV7-9,.,14
CASTFSGPTDTQYF,TGTGCCAGCACTTTTTCAGGTCCCACAGATACGCAGTATTTT,TRBJ2-3,.,TRBV25-1,.,14
CASSHGLRGSYNEQFF,TGTGCCAGCAGCCATGGCCTGCGCGGCTCCTACAATGAGCAGTTCTTC,TRBJ2-1,.,TRBV14,few,16